The T cell receptor beta chain under discussion was sequenced for a study of T cell changes during pregnancy in multiple sclerosis. The germline V gene has CDR1 LNHNV and CDR2 YYDKDF (reference sequence). The CDR3 consists of 12 residues. The ends were cut back, 0 bases at V and 5 bases at J, with 4 bases in the middle. Measured with immunoSEQ multiplex PCR; TCRdb has only the in-frame clones, and not every one. The sample carries about 83,000 clones, around 93% recorded once. The TCR comes from a female donor in good health, serving as a control in a pregnancy study. Some clones in this sample may be carry-over from other donors' samples. The sequences come from PBMCs, collected in the first trimester of pregnancy. The chain combines TRBV15 with TRBJ2-5; D is undetermined. This CDR3 is CATSRDQETQYF. CDR3 coding DNA: TGTGCCACCAGCAGAGATCAGGAGACCCAGTACTTC.